This paragraph reports one T cell receptor (beta chain). Its target antigen remains unknown. Base qualities are not provided; no much larger clone lies one nucleotide away. CDR1 MRHNA and CDR2 SNTAGT are derived from the germline V gene. The CDR3 numbers 13 residues from cysteine through phenylalanine. Left in the record is the CDR3 DNA by itself, 39 bases read in frame from the first base. Deletion took 6 bases off V and 1 base off J, with a span of 6 bases between the germline ends. The source of the sample is a study of technical replicates of blood from a few donors (dated by TCRdb to 2015 to 2018). Libraries were built with the immunoSEQ multiplex PCR assay. The source is immuneACCESS, and TCRdb retained only in-frame sequences with V and J called. Part of the clones is not carried over; for the studies checked, unresolved V genes explain less than half of this, and the remainder is unexplained. The sample data list under 90,000 clones, and around 94% of these were observed just once. The ten largest clones capture less than 0.3% of the sample.

Input material: T cells isolated from PBMCs. The TCR originated in a human donor in good health. The rearranged chain carries TRBV6-4 and TRBJ2-2, with no confident D gene call. CDR3 loop: CASRSLNTGELFF. The sequenced DNA is TGTGCCAGCAGATCCTTGAACACCGGGGAGCTGTTTTTT.